These T cell receptor beta chains were read from a single sample in a study of blood T cell repertoires in COVID-19. Libraries were prepared by immunoSEQ multiplex PCR; TCRdb keeps only in-frame clonotypes and omits some of them. In the table there are 300,000 to 350,000 clones, about nine tenths of which are singletons. Sample: peripheral blood. The source of these receptors is a woman aged 30 to 39 with COVID-19, enrolled during active disease. Each CDR3 is given with its conserved first and last residue. D genes are given only for firm matches. Size is omitted from some rows. Given values are once, few, many or a class for expanded clones.

J | V | size | length | D | DNA | CDR3
TRBJ2-7 | TRBV11-2 | . | 15 | . | TGTGCCAGCAGCTTAGCCTCTTCCGGAGGCTACGAGCAGTACTTC | CASSLASSGGYEQYF
TRBJ2-1 | TRBV7-9 | . | 16 | TRBD2 | TGTGCCAGCAGCTCCGTGGGCCTAGCGGGGGGCAATGAGCAGTTCTTC | CASSSVGLAGGNEQFF
TRBJ1-3 | TRBV5-1 | . | 14 | . | TGCGCCAGCAGCGCCGATGGGCAGACGAACACCATATATTTT | CASSADGQTNTIYF
TRBJ1-2 | TRBV2 | . | 13 | . | TGTGCCAGCAGTGAAGCATCGGGGATAGGCTACACCTTC | CASSEASGIGYTF
TRBJ2-3 | TRBV7-9 | . | 13 | . | TGTGCCAGCAGCCGACAGAGCACAGATACGCAGTATTTT | CASSRQSTDTQYF
TRBJ2-2 | TRBV12-3/TRBV12-4 | once | 13 | . | TGTGCCAGCAGTTGGGCAGCAACCGGGGAGCTGTTTTTT | CASSWAATGELFF
TRBJ2-1 | TRBV7-9 | . | 14 | TRBD2 | TGTGCCAGCAGCTTGGGACTAGTCTACAATGAGCAGTTCTTC | CASSLGLVYNEQFF
TRBJ2-7 | TRBV28 | . | 13 | . | TGTGCCAGCAGAGGTCGACATTTATGGGAGCAGTACTTC | CASRGRHLWEQYF
TRBJ1-6 | TRBV5-8 | . | 18 | . | TGTGCCAGCAGCTTGAGTCTAGGGGTCGGTTCCTATAATTCACCCCTCCACTTT | CASSLSLGVGSYNSPLHF
TRBJ2-1 | TRBV9 | . | 15 | TRBD2 | TGTGCCAGCAGCGTAGCGGGACTAGCTGGAAATGAGCAGTTCTTC | CASSVAGLAGNEQFF
TRBJ2-2 | TRBV5-1 | once | 17 | . | TGCGCCAGCAGCGTTGGCTGGAGGGGGCGCTTCACCGGGGAGCTGTTTTTT | CASSVGWRGRFTGELFF
TRBJ1-2 | TRBV28 | few | 14 | . | TGTGCCAGCAGGCCTAATGACAGCATCTATGGCTACACCTTC | CASRPNDSIYGYTF
TRBJ1-1 | TRBV2 | . | 12 | . | TGTGCCAGCACTCAGTCGAACACTGAAGCTTTCTTT | CASTQSNTEAFF
TRBJ2-2 | TRBV4-3 | . | 18 | TRBD1 | TGCGCCAGCAGCCAAGATTGGGGACAGGGGTCTTTTACCGGGGAGCTGTTTTTT | CASSQDWGQGSFTGELFF
TRBJ2-7 | TRBV4-1 | . | 16 | . | TGCGCCAGCAGCCAAGATCGCACCCTAACCCGGGACGAGCAGTACTTC | CASSQDRTLTRDEQYF
TRBJ1-5 | TRBV2 | . | 14 | . | TGTGCCAGCAGTGAATTGAGAGGGTTTCAGCCCCAGCATTTT | CASSELRGFQPQHF
TRBJ1-4 | TRBV5-1 | . | 16 | TRBD1 | TGCGCCAGCAGCTTGGGCCTGACAGGGGGCAATGAAAAACTGTTTTTT | CASSLGLTGGNEKLFF
TRBJ2-7 | TRBV28 | . | 16 | TRBD1 | TGTGCCAGCAGTTTAGCTGACAGGGGTTTTTCCTACGAGCAGTACTTC | CASSLADRGFSYEQYF
TRBJ2-7 | TRBV2 | . | 12 | . | TGTGCCAGCCAGGTCCGTCCCTACGAGCAGTACTTC | CASQVRPYEQYF
TRBJ2-7 | TRBV28 | . | 15 | TRBD2 | TGTGCCAGCAGTTTATGGACTAGCGGATCCTACGAGCAGTACTTC | CASSLWTSGSYEQYF
TRBJ2-1 | TRBV5-1 | once | 15 | TRBD2 | TGCGCCAGCAGCTTGGTGGCTAGCGGGAGATATGAGCAGTTCTTC | CASSLVASGRYEQFF
TRBJ2-7 | TRBV10-3 | . | 14 | TRBD2 | TGTGCCATCAGTGATAGCGGGAGGGCCTACGAGCAGTACTTC | CAISDSGRAYEQYF
TRBJ1-2 | TRBV19 | . | 14 | TRBD1 | TGTGCCAGTAGAACTTCCGGGACAGGGTATGGCTACACCTTC | CASRTSGTGYGYTF
TRBJ1-1 | TRBV6-5 | few | 15 | . | TGTGCCAGCAGTTACTCGATACAGGGTGGCACTGAAGCTTTCTTT | CASSYSIQGGTEAFF
TRBJ2-5 | TRBV5-1 | . | 16 | TRBD2 | TGCGCCAGCAGCTTGGGGCTAGCGGCAACCCAAGAGACCCAGTACTTC | CASSLGLAATQETQYF
TRBJ1-1 | TRBV18 | . | 16 | TRBD1 | TGTGCCAGCTCACCAACAATTACAGGGGGCTATACTGAAGCTTTCTTT | CASSPTITGGYTEAFF
TRBJ1-6 | TRBV5-1 | . | 15 | . | TGCGCCAGCAGAGACCGCGCGGCCTATAATTCACCCCTCCACTTT | CASRDRAAYNSPLHF
TRBJ1-2 | TRBV2 | . | 15 | . | TGTGCCAGCAGTGAAGCGGGGGGAAGAGGCTATGGCTACACCTTC | CASSEAGGRGYGYTF
TRBJ2-2 | TRBV6-2/TRBV6-3 | . | 16 | TRBD1 | TGTGCCAGCAGTCCGCGATTTGACAGGGGGACCGGGGAGCTGTTTTTT | CASSPRFDRGTGELFF
TRBJ2-1 | TRBV3-1/TRBV3-2 | . | 16 | TRBD2 | TGTGCCAGCAGCCAAGCGCTAGCGGGAGTGTACAATGAGCAGTTCTTC | CASSQALAGVYNEQFF
TRBJ2-7 | TRBV5-6 | once | 18 | TRBD1 | TGTGCCAGCAGCTTGCGACAGGGGGTGTTGAGTTCCTATGACGAGCAGTACTTC | CASSLRQGVLSSYDEQYF
TRBJ2-1 | TRBV6-2/TRBV6-3 | . | 14 | TRBD2 | TGTGCCAGCAGCAATAGCGGGACCTACAATGAGCAGTTCTTC | CASSNSGTYNEQFF
TRBJ1-4 | TRBV28 | . | 16 | . | TGTGCCAGCACCACCCCAAGGGGTACCTCTAATGAAAAACTGTTTTTT | CASTTPRGTSNEKLFF
TRBJ1-5 | TRBV21-1 | . | 14 | . | TGTGCCAGCGGGACAGGGAGAGGCAATCAGCCCCAGCATTTT | CASGTGRGNQPQHF
TRBJ2-4 | TRBV11-2 | . | 17 | . | TGTGCCAGCAGCTTAGACTGGACAGCACTAGCCAAAAACATTCAGTACTTC | CASSLDWTALAKNIQYF
TRBJ1-4 | TRBV7-2 | . | 16 | . | TGTGCCAGCAGCTTAGCGGGGTTTGAGGGATACGAAAAACTGTTTTTT | CASSLAGFEGYEKLFF
TRBJ2-7 | TRBV6-2/TRBV6-3 | . | 17 | TRBD2 | TGTGCCAGCAGTTTACATCTCCTAGCGGGGGTCTCCTACGAGCAGTACTTC | CASSLHLLAGVSYEQYF
TRBJ1-4 | TRBV10-3 | few | 16 | . | TGTGCCATCAGTGAGTCGACGCAGGCGCCTAATGAAAAACTGTTTTTT | CAISESTQAPNEKLFF
TRBJ2-6 | TRBV11-2 | . | 19 | TRBD1 | TGTGCCAGCAGCTTCTCCGGGACAGGAAGGCTCTCTGGGGCCAACGTCCTGACTTTC | CASSFSGTGRLSGANVLTF
TRBJ2-1 | TRBV11-1 | few | 13 | . | TGTGCCAGCAGGGACTATTCCTACAATGAGCAGTTCTTC | CASRDYSYNEQFF
TRBJ2-7 | TRBV19 | . | 15 | TRBD1 | TGTGCCAGTAGTACTCGGGACAGCGGACACTACGAGCAGTACTTC | CASSTRDSGHYEQYF
TRBJ2-1 | TRBV5-1 | . | 16 | TRBD2 | TGCGCCAGCAGCCTGACTAGCGGAAACTCCTACAATGAGCAGTTCTTC | CASSLTSGNSYNEQFF
TRBJ1-4 | TRBV9 | . | 13 | . | TGTGCCAGCAGCGTAGCGCCAGATGAAAAACTGTTTTTT | CASSVAPDEKLFF
TRBJ1-1 | TRBV2 | . | 12 | TRBD1 | TGTGCCGGAGGACAGGGGGTGACTGAAGCTTTCTTT | CAGGQGVTEAFF
TRBJ2-3 | TRBV9 | . | 14 | . | TGTGCCAGCAACCTCTGGGGCGACGCAGATACGCAGTATTTT | CASNLWGDADTQYF
TRBJ1-6 | TRBV27 | once | 16 | . | TGTGCCAGCAGTTTCGGTTCGGCAGGGTGGAATTCACCCCTCCACTTT | CASSFGSAGWNSPLHF
TRBJ2-6 | TRBV3-1/TRBV3-2 | . | 18 | . | TGTGCCAGCAGCCAAGAAGGGACTTACTACTCTGGGGCCAACGTCCTGACTTTC | CASSQEGTYYSGANVLTF
TRBJ1-2 | TRBV28 | . | 14 | TRBD1 | TGTGCCAGCAGAGACCCGGGACAGGGCCCGATCCACACCTTC | CASRDPGQGPIHTF
TRBJ1-4 | TRBV4-1 | . | 17 | TRBD1 | TGCGCCAGCAGCCCTACAGGGACAGGGGCAACTAATGAAAAACTGTTTTTT | CASSPTGTGATNEKLFF